This T cell receptor beta chain came from a study of T cell repertoires in cytomegalovirus infection. Overall study context: The authors used CMV epitopes that were HLA-C-restricted (recently identified) and HLA-B-restricted (well studied). Indicated by public TCR beta signatures were CMV infection and matching HLA type. Study-wide results and caveats: Carriers of CMV plus the relevant HLA were identified by cumulative public TCR beta family frequency.

TCRdb ran MiXCR on the reads and lists one entry per CDR3 protein. The sample lists around 430,000 distinct CDR3 sequences, roughly 43% occurring once. Remarks on this clonotype: Its specificity is not known.

The specimen was cultured PBMCs, collected from culture after CMV antigen stimulation. The clonotype comes from a human donor in good health (CMV status not recorded). Some clones in this sample may be carry-over from other donors' samples.

The CDR3 sequence is CAAQGPNPDTQYF. DNA for the CDR3: TGTGCCGCCCAGGGTCCCAACCCGGATACGCAGTATTTT. The chain couples TRBV7-9 to TRBJ2-3; perhaps TRBD1 as D (5 bases). The CDR3 length is 13 residues. Germline CDR1 reads SEHNR; CDR2 reads FQNEAQ (reference sequence). Trimming left V 11 bases short and J 6 bases short, with 18 bases between. The entire variable domain, with the rest obtained from reference TRBV7-9 and TRBJ2-3, is as follows: DTGVSQNPRHKITKRGQNVTFRCDPISEHNRLYWYRQTLGQGPEFLTYFQNEAQLEKSRLLSDRFSAERPKGSFSTLEIQRTEQGDSAMYLCAAQGPNPDTQYFGPGTRLTVL.